These T cell receptor beta chains were read from a single sample in a study of cytomegalovirus exposure and HLA in healthy donors. TCRdb's copy holds only in-frame clones and misses some; the assay was immunoSEQ multiplex PCR. The sample contains over 150,000 clones, roughly 80% of which appear only once. The sample was PBMCs. These TCRs come from a male donor in good health and CMV-seronegative. The CDR3 runs from the conserved cysteine through the conserved F or W. Fields, in order: clone size, D gene, J gene, V gene, CDR3 DNA, CDR3 protein. D genes are given only for firm matches. The size field is filled for only some rows; it gives once, few, many or a size class.

clone_size: once
d_call: TRBD1
j_call: TRBJ1-6
v_call: TRBV5-4
cdr3_nt: TGTGCCAGCAGCGGGGACAGGGAGGTGTCACCCCTCCACTTT
cdr3_aa: CASSGDREVSPLHF

clone_size: once
d_call: TRBD1
j_call: TRBJ2-2
v_call: TRBV7-7
cdr3_nt: TGTGCTAGCAGCCGCACAGGGGATCGGTTCACCGGGGAGCTGTTTTTT
cdr3_aa: CASSRTGDRFTGELFF

clone_size: -
d_call: -
j_call: TRBJ1-4
v_call: TRBV7-9
cdr3_nt: TGTTCCAGCAGCATCCAGGGTTCTAATGAAAAACTGTTTTTT
cdr3_aa: CSSSIQGSNEKLFF

clone_size: -
d_call: TRBD1
j_call: TRBJ2-7
v_call: TRBV28
cdr3_nt: TGTGCCAGCAGTTTATGGGCGACAGGGGCTAGGGGCTACGAGCAGTACTTC
cdr3_aa: CASSLWATGARGYEQYF

clone_size: -
d_call: TRBD1
j_call: TRBJ1-2
v_call: TRBV7-9
cdr3_nt: TGTGCCAGCAGCCAGTACAGGGGGGGCTACACCTTC
cdr3_aa: CASSQYRGGYTF

clone_size: -
d_call: TRBD2
j_call: TRBJ2-1
v_call: TRBV29-1
cdr3_nt: TGCAGCGTTGACAAACGGGAGGGCCCCTACAATGAGCAGTTCTTC
cdr3_aa: CSVDKREGPYNEQFF

clone_size: -
d_call: TRBD2
j_call: TRBJ2-5
v_call: TRBV5-4
cdr3_nt: TGTGCCAGCAGCTGGTGGGGCCAGCGGGAGGGGAGGGAGACCCAGTACTTC
cdr3_aa: CASSWWGQREGRETQYF

clone_size: -
d_call: TRBD2
j_call: TRBJ2-3
v_call: TRBV9
cdr3_nt: TGTGCCAGCAGCGATTCTCTAGCGGGGGCCCCTAGCACAGATACGCAGTATTTT
cdr3_aa: CASSDSLAGAPSTDTQYF

clone_size: few
d_call: TRBD2
j_call: TRBJ2-7
v_call: TRBV5-1
cdr3_nt: TGCGCCAGCAGCGGGGGAGCGGGGATCTACGAGCAGTACTTC
cdr3_aa: CASSGGAGIYEQYF

clone_size: -
d_call: -
j_call: TRBJ1-5
v_call: TRBV27
cdr3_nt: TGTGCCAGCAGTCCTCGGGGGGACACTAATAGCAATCAGCCCCAGCATTTT
cdr3_aa: CASSPRGDTNSNQPQHF

clone_size: -
d_call: TRBD2
j_call: TRBJ2-7
v_call: TRBV9
cdr3_nt: TGTGCCAGCAGCGTAGCTAGCGGAGGGGTCCCCTACGAGCAGTACTTC
cdr3_aa: CASSVASGGVPYEQYF

clone_size: -
d_call: TRBD1
j_call: TRBJ2-5
v_call: TRBV29-1
cdr3_nt: TGCAGCGTTGATAAGGGGGCAAAGGGAGAGACCCAGTACTTC
cdr3_aa: CSVDKGAKGETQYF

clone_size: -
d_call: TRBD2
j_call: TRBJ2-3
v_call: TRBV7-2
cdr3_nt: TGTGCCAGCAGCCACCGGACTAGCGGGACGGCAGATACGCAGTATTTT
cdr3_aa: CASSHRTSGTADTQYF

clone_size: -
d_call: -
j_call: TRBJ2-7
v_call: TRBV7-2
cdr3_nt: TGTGCCAGCAGCGCCGGACTAAACCGCTACGAGCAGTACTTC
cdr3_aa: CASSAGLNRYEQYF

clone_size: few
d_call: TRBD1
j_call: TRBJ2-5
v_call: TRBV19
cdr3_nt: TGTGCCAGTAGTTCTCGACAGGGGCAGACCCAGTACTTC
cdr3_aa: CASSSRQGQTQYF

clone_size: -
d_call: -
j_call: TRBJ1-1
v_call: TRBV13
cdr3_nt: TGTGCCAGCAGCTGGACAGTTGAAGCTTTCTTT
cdr3_aa: CASSWTVEAFF

clone_size: -
d_call: TRBD1
j_call: TRBJ2-7
v_call: TRBV28
cdr3_nt: TGTGCCAGCAGTTTATCAGGGGGCCTATCCTACGAGCAGTACTTC
cdr3_aa: CASSLSGGLSYEQYF

clone_size: -
d_call: TRBD1
j_call: TRBJ1-2
v_call: TRBV7-9
cdr3_nt: TGTGCCAGCAGCTTTGCAGGGGGCGCGAGCTACACCTTC
cdr3_aa: CASSFAGGASYTF

clone_size: -
d_call: -
j_call: TRBJ2-2
v_call: TRBV7-9
cdr3_nt: TGTGCCAGCAGCTCCACGGAGGGAAATACCGGGGAGCTGTTTTTT
cdr3_aa: CASSSTEGNTGELFF

clone_size: -
d_call: -
j_call: TRBJ2-5
v_call: TRBV4-1
cdr3_nt: TGCGCCAGCAGCCAAGGGGCGAGGGCCGGGGAGACCCAGTACTTC
cdr3_aa: CASSQGARAGETQYF

clone_size: -
d_call: -
j_call: TRBJ2-3
v_call: TRBV5-4
cdr3_nt: TGTGCCAGCAGCCCTTGGACTTCTAGCACAGATACGCAGTATTTT
cdr3_aa: CASSPWTSSTDTQYF

clone_size: -
d_call: -
j_call: TRBJ1-4
v_call: TRBV28
cdr3_nt: TGTGCCAGCAGTGCCCCGGGACACCTTGCAACTAATGAAAAACTGTTTTTT
cdr3_aa: CASSAPGHLATNEKLFF

clone_size: -
d_call: TRBD2
j_call: TRBJ2-2
v_call: TRBV18
cdr3_nt: TGTGCCAGCTCACCGACCGGGACTAGCGTAACCGGGGAGCTGTTTTTT
cdr3_aa: CASSPTGTSVTGELFF

clone_size: -
d_call: TRBD1
j_call: TRBJ2-7
v_call: TRBV19
cdr3_nt: TGTGCCAGTAGGGGGACAGGGGGCGAGCAGTACTTC
cdr3_aa: CASRGTGGEQYF

clone_size: few
d_call: -
j_call: TRBJ1-2
v_call: TRBV5-4
cdr3_nt: TGTGCCAGCAGCTTGGGTGGTCAGTTGAGCTACACCTTC
cdr3_aa: CASSLGGQLSYTF

clone_size: -
d_call: TRBD1
j_call: TRBJ2-7
v_call: TRBV7-8
cdr3_nt: TGTGCCAGCAGCTTAAGACAGGGGGCTAACTACGAGCAGTACTTC
cdr3_aa: CASSLRQGANYEQYF

clone_size: -
d_call: -
j_call: TRBJ1-2
v_call: TRBV4-3
cdr3_nt: TGCGCCAGCAGCCAAGATACGGCTAACTATGGCTACACCTTC
cdr3_aa: CASSQDTANYGYTF

clone_size: -
d_call: TRBD2
j_call: TRBJ2-7
v_call: TRBV5-6
cdr3_nt: TGTGCCAGCAGCTTGATGGGAAGTAGCGGGAGACCCACCGAGCAGTACTTC
cdr3_aa: CASSLMGSSGRPTEQYF

clone_size: -
d_call: -
j_call: TRBJ1-1
v_call: TRBV7-8
cdr3_nt: TGTGCCAGCAGCGAAGCGGGGGCGTTGAACACTGAAGCTTTCTTT
cdr3_aa: CASSEAGALNTEAFF

clone_size: -
d_call: TRBD2
j_call: TRBJ2-1
v_call: TRBV7-3
cdr3_nt: TGTGCCAGCAGCCCCGGGACTAGCGGGAGAAATAAACTACTGAGCTCCTACAATGAGCAGTTCTTC
cdr3_aa: CASSPGTSGRNKLLSSYNEQFF

clone_size: -
d_call: TRBD1
j_call: TRBJ2-2
v_call: TRBV6-1
cdr3_nt: TGTGCCAGCAGGAGACAGGGGCCCGGGGAGCTGTTTTTT
cdr3_aa: CASRRQGPGELFF

clone_size: -
d_call: TRBD1
j_call: TRBJ1-5
v_call: TRBV7-9
cdr3_nt: TGTGCCAGCAGCTTAGGATTGGGGGACAGGGGGCAGGGGAATCAGCCCCAGCATTTT
cdr3_aa: CASSLGLGDRGQGNQPQHF

clone_size: -
d_call: -
j_call: TRBJ2-7
v_call: TRBV27
cdr3_nt: TGTGCCAGCAGTTTTCGAGCAGGGACCTACGAGCAGTACTTC
cdr3_aa: CASSFRAGTYEQYF

clone_size: -
d_call: -
j_call: TRBJ2-1
v_call: TRBV10-3
cdr3_nt: TGTGCCATCAGTGAAGCGAAAACCTACAATGAGCAGTTCTTC
cdr3_aa: CAISEAKTYNEQFF

clone_size: -
d_call: TRBD1
j_call: TRBJ2-3
v_call: TRBV19
cdr3_nt: TGTGCCAGTAGTACCCTTAGGGGGCCCCTTAGGGATACGCAGTATTTT
cdr3_aa: CASSTLRGPLRDTQYF

clone_size: once
d_call: -
j_call: TRBJ1-6
v_call: TRBV6-1
cdr3_nt: TGTGCCAGCAGACACCTTTCGGAGAATTCACCCCTCCACTTT
cdr3_aa: CASRHLSENSPLHF

clone_size: once
d_call: -
j_call: TRBJ1-2
v_call: TRBV27
cdr3_nt: TGTGCCAGCAGTTTATCCATAGGGGGGGATTATGGCTACACCTTC
cdr3_aa: CASSLSIGGDYGYTF

clone_size: -
d_call: -
j_call: TRBJ2-7
v_call: TRBV15
cdr3_nt: TGTGCCACCAGCAGAGATACCCAGGGCCGGTCCTACGAGCAGTACTTC
cdr3_aa: CATSRDTQGRSYEQYF

clone_size: few
d_call: TRBD1
j_call: TRBJ2-7
v_call: TRBV19
cdr3_nt: TGTGCCAGTAGGGGACAGGGGGCCGGGTACGAGCAGTACTTC
cdr3_aa: CASRGQGAGYEQYF

clone_size: few
d_call: TRBD1
j_call: TRBJ1-2
v_call: TRBV5-6
cdr3_nt: TGTGCCAGCAGCTTGGCGGCCAGGGGGCTGTCTGGCTACACCTTC
cdr3_aa: CASSLAARGLSGYTF

clone_size: -
d_call: TRBD2
j_call: TRBJ2-1
v_call: TRBV7-2
cdr3_nt: TGTGCCAGCAGCTTAAGTTTTAGCGGGGGGGGCGTTGAGCAGTTCTTC
cdr3_aa: CASSLSFSGGGVEQFF

clone_size: -
d_call: -
j_call: TRBJ2-7
v_call: TRBV6-4
cdr3_nt: TGTGCCAGCAGTGTAAACCAGGGTAGTGAGCAGTACTTC
cdr3_aa: CASSVNQGSEQYF

clone_size: -
d_call: TRBD1
j_call: TRBJ1-2
v_call: TRBV9
cdr3_nt: TGTGCCAGCAGCGTAGTGCAGGGGGGTGGCTACACCTTC
cdr3_aa: CASSVVQGGGYTF

clone_size: -
d_call: TRBD2
j_call: TRBJ2-4
v_call: TRBV4-2
cdr3_nt: TGTGCCAGCAGCCAAGAAGCGGGGTTAGGAGCCAAAAACATTCAGTACTTC
cdr3_aa: CASSQEAGLGAKNIQYF

clone_size: -
d_call: -
j_call: TRBJ1-5
v_call: TRBV2
cdr3_nt: TGTGCCAGCAGTTGGTCAGTGAGCAATCAGCCCCAGCATTTT
cdr3_aa: CASSWSVSNQPQHF

clone_size: few
d_call: -
j_call: TRBJ2-1
v_call: TRBV14
cdr3_nt: TGTGCCAGCAGCCAAGGGGCCGGCCCCTACAATGAGCAGTTCTTC
cdr3_aa: CASSQGAGPYNEQFF

clone_size: -
d_call: TRBD1
j_call: TRBJ2-5
v_call: TRBV27
cdr3_nt: TGTGCCAGCAGTTCTCCGGGACAGGGCCAAGAGACCCAGTACTTC
cdr3_aa: CASSSPGQGQETQYF

clone_size: -
d_call: -
j_call: TRBJ2-5
v_call: TRBV30
cdr3_nt: TGTGCCTGGAGTGTAGGGGGGGGCGCGGAGACCCAGTACTTC
cdr3_aa: CAWSVGGGAETQYF

clone_size: few
d_call: -
j_call: TRBJ2-6
v_call: TRBV5-1
cdr3_nt: TGCGCCAGCAGCTTGGAAGGGGCTGGGGCCAACGTCCTGACTTTC
cdr3_aa: CASSLEGAGANVLTF

clone_size: -
d_call: -
j_call: TRBJ2-2
v_call: TRBV28
cdr3_nt: TGTGCCAGCAGTCTTACAGGGAATGCCGGGGAGCTGTTTTTT
cdr3_aa: CASSLTGNAGELFF

clone_size: -
d_call: TRBD2
j_call: TRBJ2-1
v_call: TRBV19
cdr3_nt: TGTGCCAGTAGTCCCAGCGGGAGGGTCTACAATGAGCAGTTCTTC
cdr3_aa: CASSPSGRVYNEQFF

clone_size: -
d_call: -
j_call: TRBJ1-5
v_call: TRBV28
cdr3_nt: TGTGCCAGCAGTCCAGTGGGGGGTAATCAGCCCCAGCATTTT
cdr3_aa: CASSPVGGNQPQHF

clone_size: -
d_call: -
j_call: TRBJ1-4
v_call: TRBV9
cdr3_nt: TGTGCCAGCAGCGTAGCGGGGGACGGTGAAAAACTGTTTTTT
cdr3_aa: CASSVAGDGEKLFF